The 22 T cell receptor beta chains below all came from one sample that was sequenced in a study of blood T cell repertoires in COVID-19 (dated by TCRdb to about 2020). Library creation used the immunoSEQ multiplex PCR assay. TCRdb took over this immuneACCESS table, retaining in-frame rearrangements with V and J assigned. Such tables are incomplete; in checked studies, under half of the missing clones stem from an unresolved V gene, and the remainder is unexplained. For this sample the table gives 29,000 or so clones, of which about 91% were detected only once. Jointly, the top ten make up 2% to 2.5% of the sample. Sequencing was carried out using peripheral blood. These receptors were collected from a man aged 45-65 years with active COVID-19.

The chain links TRBV19 to TRBJ2-2; 7 bases line up with TRBD1. This CDR3 has 15 amino acids. V shed 4 bases and J 0 bases; nucleotides not matched to a gene: 2. Germline V CDR1 and CDR2: LNHDA, SQIVND (reference sequence). The CDR3 sequence: CASSRTGSNTGELFF. The DNA for the CDR3 is TGTGCCAGTAGTAGGACAGGATCGAACACCGGGGAGCTGTTTTTT.

The chain joins TRBV29-1 to TRBJ1-2; D gene uncertain. Trimming removed 4 bases from V and 3 bases from J, with 15 bases in between. The CDR3 spans 14 residues. Looked up from germline, CDR1 is SQVTM and CDR2 is ANQGSEA. The CDR3 region is CSVVSGVMDYGYTF. CDR3 coding DNA: TGCAGCGTTGTTTCCGGTGTCATGGACTATGGCTACACCTTC.

The chain links TRBV24-1 to TRBJ1-5, with TRBD1 as a possible D gene (5 bases). Germline V gives CDR1 KGHDR, CDR2 SFDVKD. CDR3 length: 14 amino acids. V shed 2 bases and J shed 4 bases, with 8 bases lying between them. The CDR3, as DNA: TGTGCCACCAGTGATTCAAGGGGAAATCAGCCCCAGCATTTT. Encoded protein: CATSDSRGNQPQHF.

The V gene is TRBV29-1, the J gene TRBJ1-4, with a tentative D call TRBD1 (5 bases). This CDR3 spans 14 amino acids. V lost 4 bases, J lost 3 bases, and 12 bases lay in between. CDR1 is SQVTM, CDR2 ANQGSEA, per germline. The CDR3 nucleotides read TGCAGCGTTGGGGGCCCCAGGGCTAATGAAAAACTGTTTTTT. Encoded protein: CSVGGPRANEKLFF.

The V and J genes are TRBV28 and TRBJ2-7; D remains unclear. Between the trimmed V and J ends, which lost 4 bases and 2 bases, there was a span of 12 bases. Per the germline V gene, CDR1 is MDHEN and CDR2 is SYDVKM. CDR3 size: 14 residues. CDR3 coding DNA: TGTGCCAGCAGTTCTGGGCAGCTGACCTACGAGCAGTACTTC. This gives the protein CASSSGQLTYEQYF.

This clone came up once. The CDR3 here is CASSPFLGREARSTEAFF. The CDR3 DNA sequence: TGTGCCAGCTCACCGTTCTTGGGCAGGGAGGCTAGGAGCACTGAAGCTTTCTTT. V and J are TRBV18 and TRBJ1-1; the D gene is possibly TRBD1 (5 bases). V lost 3 bases and J 4 bases, leaving 24 bases between the germline ends. Per germline, CDR1 KGHSH and CDR2 LQKENI. The CDR3 consists of 18 residues. Complete variable domain (other parts from reference TRBV18 and TRBJ1-1): NAGVMQNPRHLVRRRGQEARLRCSPMKGHSHVYWYRQLPEEGLKFMVYLQKENIIDESGMPKERFSAEFPKEGPSILRIQQVVRGDSAAYFCASSPFLGREARSTEAFFGQGTRLTVV.

The rearrangement joins TRBV5-1 to TRBJ2-3; D is possibly TRBD1 (6 bases). V shed 0 bases and J shed 4 bases, with 15 bases lying between them. This CDR3 is built from 16 residues. Germline values: CDR1 SGHRS, CDR2 YFSETQ. CDR3 sequence reads: CASSLGSSQGADTQYF. The DNA of the CDR3 is TGCGCCAGCAGCTTGGGGTCCTCACAGGGCGCAGATACGCAGTATTTT.

The V and J genes are TRBV28 and TRBJ1-2; D possibly corresponds to TRBD1 (5 bases). Trimming removed 4 bases at V and 4 bases at J, with 10 bases between. Per the germline V gene, CDR1 is MDHEN and CDR2 is SYDVKM. The CDR3 extends over 13 amino acids. DNA of the CDR3: TGTGCCAGCAGTTCCGTGACAGCCTATGGCTACACCTTC. It yields the protein CASSSVTAYGYTF.

This chain uses TRBV11-2 with TRBJ2-1; D may be TRBD1 (5 bases). The germline V gene encodes CDR1 SGHAT and CDR2 FQNNGV. Deletions cut 6 bases from V and 8 bases from J, with 20 bases between. The CDR3 sequence is 15 residues long. CDR3 protein: CASRLTGASLDEQFF. The CDR3 DNA follows: TGTGCCAGCAGACTCACAGGAGCCTCTCTGGATGAGCAGTTCTTC.

This clone has a handful of counts. Additional DNA sequences in this sample encode the identical CDR3. The genes are TRBV5-1 and TRBJ2-3; D is possibly TRBD1 (5 bases). V was pared by 2 bases and J by 2 bases, with 6 bases between. CDR3 length equals 13 residues. Germline V gene data show CDR1 as SGHRS and CDR2 as YFSETQ. CDR3 sequence reads: CASSFRDTDTQYF. The CDR3 coding sequence is TGCGCCAGCAGCTTCAGGGACACAGATACGCAGTATTTT. The full variable domain, its missing parts supplied by reference TRBV5-1 and TRBJ2-3, is KAGVTQTPRYLIKTRGQQVTLSCSPISGHRSVSWYQQTPGQGLQFLFEYFSETQRNKGNFPGRFSGRQFSNSRSEMNVSTLELGDSALYLCASSFRDTDTQYFGPGTRLTVL.

This clone was counted a few times. The V call is TRBV5-6, the J call TRBJ1-6; 7 nucleotides agree with TRBD1. The V gene's germline CDR1 is SGHDT and CDR2 YYEEEE. The CDR3 is made up of 14 amino acids. V was pared by 6 bases and J by 6 bases, with 6 bases of the junction left unmatched. The CDR3: CASTRQGINSPLHF. In DNA form, the CDR3 reads TGTGCCAGCACCAGACAGGGAATTAATTCACCCCTCCACTTT.

The chain recombines TRBV5-1 with TRBJ2-3; D is ambiguous. This CDR3 spans 14 amino acids. The germline V and J ends were trimmed by 0 bases and 4 bases, with 9 bases remaining between them. Germline V gene sequence: CDR1 SGHRS, CDR2 YFSETQ. CDR3 loop: CASSLAVAADTQYF. CDR3 sequence (DNA): TGCGCCAGCAGCTTGGCGGTAGCCGCAGATACGCAGTATTTT. Complete variable domain (other parts from reference TRBV5-1 and TRBJ2-3): KAGVTQTPRYLIKTRGQQVTLSCSPISGHRSVSWYQQTPGQGLQFLFEYFSETQRNKGNFPGRFSGRQFSNSRSEMNVSTLELGDSALYLCASSLAVAADTQYFGPGTRLTVL.

The V gene is TRBV3-1 (or the pseudogene TRBV3-2), the J gene TRBJ2-5; TRBD2 aligns across 9 bases. The CDR3 is 16 residues long. Trimming took 1 base from V and 1 from J; bases not matched to a gene: 4. Looked up from germline, CDR1 is LGHDT and CDR2 is YNNKEL (reference sequence). The CDR3 DNA reads as TGTGCCAGCAGCCAAGGCGGACTAGCGTTCCAAGAGACCCAGTACTTC. Translated, it gives CASSQGGLAFQETQYF.

The chain links TRBV11-3 to TRBJ1-3, with a tentative D call TRBD1 (6 bases). The CDR3 contains 16 residues. V lost 2 bases to trimming and J lost 4 bases, with 15 bases between them. CDR1 is SGHNT and CDR2 is YENEEA in the germline V gene. The CDR3, as DNA: TGTGCCAGCAGCTTATTCTCAGGGGCTGCGGGAAACACCATATATTTT. It is translated as CASSLFSGAAGNTIYF.

This chain connects TRBV27 to TRBJ2-3; 9 bases agree with TRBD2. V shed 5 bases and J 1 base; nucleotides not matched to a gene: 19. From germline, CDR1 is MNHEY and CDR2 SMNVEV (reference sequence). CDR3 length: 20 amino acids. DNA of the CDR3: TGTGCCAGCAGTCCCACCGGGACAGCACTTAGCGGGAGTGGCACAGATACGCAGTATTTT. Its translation: CASSPTGTALSGSGTDTQYF.

V and J are TRBV7-9 and TRBJ2-1; the match to TRBD2 covers 9 bases. Losses at the gene ends were 5 bases for V and 6 bases for J; bases not matched to a gene: 8. Germline CDR1 reads SEHNR; CDR2 reads FQNEAQ (reference sequence). This CDR3 comprises 15 residues. In DNA, the CDR3 is TGTGCCAGCAGCCGCGACGGCGGGAGGGCCAATGAGCAGTTCTTC. Translated: CASSRDGGRANEQFF. Complete variable domain (other parts from reference TRBV7-9 and TRBJ2-1): DTGVSQNPRHKITKRGQNVTFRCDPISEHNRLYWYRQTLGQGPEFLTYFQNEAQLEKSRLLSDRFSAERPKGSFSTLEIQRTEQGDSAMYLCASSRDGGRANEQFFGPGTRLTVL.

V gene TRBV7-8 combines with J gene TRBJ2-2; D remains unclear. V dropped 1 base and J dropped 2 bases, with 11 bases sitting between them. Germline CDR1 is SGHVS and CDR2 is FQNEAQ. This CDR3 contains 16 residues. The CDR3 DNA reads as TGTGCCAGCAGCTTAGTGTTGGCGGCCAACACCGGGGAGCTGTTTTTT. Protein: CASSLVLAANTGELFF. Supplemented by reference TRBV7-8 and TRBJ2-2, the full variable domain reads GAGVSQSPRYKVAKRGQDVALRCDPISGHVSLFWYQQALGQGPEFLTYFQNEAQLDKSGLPSDRFFAERPEGSVSTLKIQRTQQEDSAVYLCASSLVLAANTGELFFGEGSRLTVL.

This clone turned up a few times. J is TRBJ2-7 and V is TRBV3-1 (or the pseudogene TRBV3-2); D gene unclear. V gave up 0 bases and J gave up 3 bases, with 6 bases separating them. The CDR3 is made up of 13 amino acids. Germline CDR1 reads LGHDT; CDR2 reads YNNKEL (reference sequence). CDR3 sequence: CASSQEHLYEQYF. The CDR3 region has the DNA TGTGCCAGCAGCCAAGAACACCTCTACGAGCAGTACTTC.

The chain is built from TRBV5-1 and TRBJ2-1; 8 bases fit TRBD2. The length of the CDR3 is 14 residues. V shed 7 bases and J 5 bases; nucleotides not matched to a gene: 8. The V gene's germline CDR1 is SGHRS and CDR2 YFSETQ. CDR3 loop: CASGGGRLHNEQFF. The CDR3 bases are TGCGCCAGCGGGGGCGGGAGGCTCCACAATGAGCAGTTCTTC. Full variable domain (outside the CDR3, taken from reference TRBV5-1 and TRBJ2-1): KAGVTQTPRYLIKTRGQQVTLSCSPISGHRSVSWYQQTPGQGLQFLFEYFSETQRNKGNFPGRFSGRQFSNSRSEMNVSTLELGDSALYLCASGGGRLHNEQFFGPGTRLTVL.

The CDR3 sequence: CASSDSGQTYEQYF. The CDR3 bases are TGTGCCAGCAGTGATAGCGGGCAAACCTACGAGCAGTACTTC. The V and J genes are TRBV6-1 and TRBJ2-7, with 7 nucleotides matching TRBD2. J gave up 2 bases and V 3 bases, and 4 bases lay outside the gene matches. Germline-derived CDR1 and CDR2 are MNHNS and SASEGT. The CDR3 covers 14 residues.

CDR3 nucleotide sequence: TGTGCCAGCAGCCAACTAGCGGACCAAGAGACCCAGTACTTC. Translated: CASSQLADQETQYF. This sequence joins TRBV7-6 and TRBJ2-5; 8 bases line up with TRBD2. The CDR3 is 14 amino acids. Germline values: CDR1 SGHVS, CDR2 FNYEAQ. J was trimmed by 0 bases and V by 5 bases; bases with no gene match: 2.

The chain combines TRBV28 with TRBJ1-4; a weak D match, TRBD1 (5 bases). The CDR3 covers 15 residues. Trimming cost V 7 bases and J 7 bases, with 19 bases left between them. In germline, CDR1 is MDHEN, CDR2 SYDVKM. This CDR3 reads CASIRPGGGSEKLFF. CDR3 DNA: TGTGCCAGCATAAGGCCGGGCGGGGGGTCTGAAAAACTGTTTTTT.